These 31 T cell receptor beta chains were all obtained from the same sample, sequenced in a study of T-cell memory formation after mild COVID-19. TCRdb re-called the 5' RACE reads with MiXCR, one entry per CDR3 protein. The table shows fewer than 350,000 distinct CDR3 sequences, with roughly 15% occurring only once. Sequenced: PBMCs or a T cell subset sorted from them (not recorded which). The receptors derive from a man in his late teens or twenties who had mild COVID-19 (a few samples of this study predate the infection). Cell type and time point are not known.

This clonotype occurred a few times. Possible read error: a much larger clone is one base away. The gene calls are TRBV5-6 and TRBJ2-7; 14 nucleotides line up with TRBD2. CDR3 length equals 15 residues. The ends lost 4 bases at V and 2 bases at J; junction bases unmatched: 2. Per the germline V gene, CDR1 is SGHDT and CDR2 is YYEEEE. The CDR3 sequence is CASSRLAGGTYEQYV. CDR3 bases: TGTGCCAGCAGCCGACTAGCGGGGGGGACCTACGAGCAGTACGTC.

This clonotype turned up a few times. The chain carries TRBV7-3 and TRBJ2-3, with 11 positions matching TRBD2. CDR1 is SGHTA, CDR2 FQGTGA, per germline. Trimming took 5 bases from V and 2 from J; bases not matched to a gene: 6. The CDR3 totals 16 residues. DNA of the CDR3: TGTGCCAGCAGCGCAAAGACTAGCGGGGTCACAGATACGCAGTATTTT. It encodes CASSAKTSGVTDTQYF.

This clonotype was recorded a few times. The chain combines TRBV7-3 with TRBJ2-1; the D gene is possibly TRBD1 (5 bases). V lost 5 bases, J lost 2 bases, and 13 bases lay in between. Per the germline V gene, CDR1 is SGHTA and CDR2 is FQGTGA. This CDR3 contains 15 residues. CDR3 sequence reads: CASSRQGRAYNEQFF. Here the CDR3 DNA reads TGTGCCAGCAGCCGGCAGGGAAGAGCCTACAATGAGCAGTTCTTC.

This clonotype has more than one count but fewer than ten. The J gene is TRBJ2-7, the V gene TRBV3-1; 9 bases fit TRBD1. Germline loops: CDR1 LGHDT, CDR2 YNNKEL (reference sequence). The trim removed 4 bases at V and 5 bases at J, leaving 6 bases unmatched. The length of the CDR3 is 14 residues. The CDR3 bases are TGTGCCAGCAGCCGCGGACAGGGGACTAACGAGCAGTACGTC. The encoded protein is CASSRGQGTNEQYV.

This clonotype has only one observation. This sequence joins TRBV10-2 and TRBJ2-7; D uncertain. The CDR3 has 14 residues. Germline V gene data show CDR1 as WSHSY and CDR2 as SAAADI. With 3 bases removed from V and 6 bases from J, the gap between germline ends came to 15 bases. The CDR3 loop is CASSDFTSTREQYF. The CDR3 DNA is TGCGCCAGCAGTGATTTTACTTCCACTCGCGAGCAGTACTTC.

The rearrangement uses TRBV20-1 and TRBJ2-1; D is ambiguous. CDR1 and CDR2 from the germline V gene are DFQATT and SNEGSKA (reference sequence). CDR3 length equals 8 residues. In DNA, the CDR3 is TGCAGGGTGAATGAGCAGTTCTTC. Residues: CRVNEQFF.

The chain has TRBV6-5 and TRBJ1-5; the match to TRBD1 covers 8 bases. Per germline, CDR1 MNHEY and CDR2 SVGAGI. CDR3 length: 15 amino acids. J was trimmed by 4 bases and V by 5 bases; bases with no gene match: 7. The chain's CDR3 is CASSIGTGGNQPQHF. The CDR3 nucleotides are TGTGCCAGCAGTATTGGTACAGGGGGGAATCAGCCCCAGCATTTT.

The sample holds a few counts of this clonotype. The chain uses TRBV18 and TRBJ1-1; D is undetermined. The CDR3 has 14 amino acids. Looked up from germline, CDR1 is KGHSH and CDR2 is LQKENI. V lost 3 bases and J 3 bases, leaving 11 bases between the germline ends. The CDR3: CASSPLKLYTEAFF. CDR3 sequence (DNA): TGTGCCAGCTCACCCCTCAAACTGTACACTGAAGCTTTCTTT.

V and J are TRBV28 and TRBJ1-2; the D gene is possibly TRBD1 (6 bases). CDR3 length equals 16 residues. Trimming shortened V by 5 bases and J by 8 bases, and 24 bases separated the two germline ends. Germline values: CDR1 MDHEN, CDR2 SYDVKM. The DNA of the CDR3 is TGTGCCAGCAGTCCAATGGGGGGCCTTGAACTCGGGGGCTACACCTTC. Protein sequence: CASSPMGGLELGGYTF.

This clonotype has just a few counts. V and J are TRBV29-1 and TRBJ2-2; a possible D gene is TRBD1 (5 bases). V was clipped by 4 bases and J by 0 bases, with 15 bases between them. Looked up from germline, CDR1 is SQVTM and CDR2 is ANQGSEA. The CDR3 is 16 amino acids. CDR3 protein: CSVVIPWTPNTGELFF. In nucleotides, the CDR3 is TGCAGCGTTGTTATTCCCTGGACACCGAACACCGGGGAGCTGTTTTTT.

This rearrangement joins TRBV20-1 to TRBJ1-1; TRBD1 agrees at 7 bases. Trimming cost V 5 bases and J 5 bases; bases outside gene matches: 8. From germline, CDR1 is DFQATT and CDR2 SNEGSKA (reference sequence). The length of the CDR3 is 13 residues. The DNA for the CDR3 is TGCAGTGCTCCCGACAGGGTAGGGACTGAAGCTTTCTTT. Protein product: CSAPDRVGTEAFF.

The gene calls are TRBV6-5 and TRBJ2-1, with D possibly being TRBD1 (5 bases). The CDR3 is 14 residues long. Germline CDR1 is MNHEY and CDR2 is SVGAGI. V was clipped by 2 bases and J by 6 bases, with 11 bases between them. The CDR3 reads CASSYARVGNEQFF. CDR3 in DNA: TGTGCCAGCAGTTACGCCAGGGTCGGCAATGAGCAGTTCTTC.

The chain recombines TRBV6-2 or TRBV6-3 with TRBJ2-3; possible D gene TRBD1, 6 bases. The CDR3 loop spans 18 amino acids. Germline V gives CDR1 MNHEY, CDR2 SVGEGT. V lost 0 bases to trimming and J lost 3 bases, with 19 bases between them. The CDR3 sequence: CASSYSIEDSGFTDTQYF. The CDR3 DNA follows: TGTGCCAGCAGTTACTCGATTGAGGACAGTGGATTTACAGATACGCAGTATTTT.

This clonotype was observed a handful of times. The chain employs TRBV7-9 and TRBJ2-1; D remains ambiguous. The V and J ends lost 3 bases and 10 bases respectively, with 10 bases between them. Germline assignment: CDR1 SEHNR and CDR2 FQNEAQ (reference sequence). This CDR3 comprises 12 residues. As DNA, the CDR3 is TGTGCCAGCAGCTTCCAGGCAACCGAGCAGTTCTTC. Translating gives CASSFQATEQFF.

This CDR3 is CASSQTSGGLSYEQYF. The DNA of the CDR3 is TGTGCCAGCAGCCAAACTAGCGGGGGGCTCTCCTACGAGCAGTACTTC. V gene TRBV6-5 combines with J gene TRBJ2-7; 12 bases align to TRBD2. CDR1 MNHEY and CDR2 SVGAGI come from the germline V gene. V lost 6 bases to trimming and J lost 0 bases; unmatched junction nucleotides: 6. This CDR3 comprises 16 residues.

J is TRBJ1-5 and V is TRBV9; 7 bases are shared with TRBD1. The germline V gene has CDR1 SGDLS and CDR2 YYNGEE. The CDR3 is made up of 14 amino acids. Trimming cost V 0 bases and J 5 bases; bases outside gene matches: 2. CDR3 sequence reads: CASSVGDRDQPQHF. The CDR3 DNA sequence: TGTGCCAGCAGCGTAGGAGACAGGGATCAGCCCCAGCATTTT.

The CDR3 region is CASSPSGRNTEAFF. CDR3 bases: TGTGCCAGCAGCCCATCCGGGCGGAACACTGAAGCTTTCTTT. The chain recombines TRBV7-9 with TRBJ1-1; D not certain. Trimming shortened V by 5 bases and J by 1 base, and 11 bases separated the two germline ends. Germline V lookup: CDR1 SEHNR, CDR2 FQNEAQ (reference sequence). This CDR3 spans 14 amino acids.

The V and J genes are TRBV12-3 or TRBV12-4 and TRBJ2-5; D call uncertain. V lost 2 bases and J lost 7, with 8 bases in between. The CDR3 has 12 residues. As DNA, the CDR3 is TGTGCCAGCAGTTTATCCATGGGGACCCAGTACTTC. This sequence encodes CASSLSMGTQYF.

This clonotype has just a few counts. The CDR3 region is CSARDSTSGSYEQYF. The DNA for the CDR3 is TGCAGTGCTAGAGATTCCACTAGCGGTTCCTACGAGCAGTACTTC. This chain uses TRBV20-1 with TRBJ2-7, with TRBD2 identical over 8 bases. V shed 0 bases and J 1 base; nucleotides not matched to a gene: 5. Germline CDR1 DFQATT, CDR2 SNEGSKA (reference sequence). The CDR3 runs 15 residues.

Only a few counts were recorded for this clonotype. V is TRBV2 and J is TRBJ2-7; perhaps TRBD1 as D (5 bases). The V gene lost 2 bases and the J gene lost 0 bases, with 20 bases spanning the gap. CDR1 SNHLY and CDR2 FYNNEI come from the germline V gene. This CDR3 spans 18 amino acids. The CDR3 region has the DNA TGTGCCAGCAGTGAATCGGTAACAAGCGAACAGGACTCCTACGAGCAGTACTTC. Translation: CASSESVTSEQDSYEQYF. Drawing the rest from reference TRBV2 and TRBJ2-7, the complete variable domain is EPEVTQTPSHQVTQMGQEVILRCVPISNHLYFYWYRQILGQKVEFLVSFYNNEISEKSEIFDDQFSVERPDGSNFTLKIRSTKLEDSAMYFCASSESVTSEQDSYEQYFGPGTRLTVT.

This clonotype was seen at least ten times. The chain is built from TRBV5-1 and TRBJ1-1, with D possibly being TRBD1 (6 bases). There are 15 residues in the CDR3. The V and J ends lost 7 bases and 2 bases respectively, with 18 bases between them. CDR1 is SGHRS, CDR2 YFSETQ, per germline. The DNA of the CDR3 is TGCGCCAGCCGAATCCGGGGGGCTGGAAACACTGAAGCTTTCTTT. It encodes CASRIRGAGNTEAFF.

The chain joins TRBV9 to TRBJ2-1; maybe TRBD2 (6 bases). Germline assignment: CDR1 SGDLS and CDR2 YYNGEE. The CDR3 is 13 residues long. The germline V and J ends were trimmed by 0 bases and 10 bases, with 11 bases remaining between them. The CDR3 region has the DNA TGTGCCAGCAGCGTAGGCGGGGCATACGAGCAGTTCTTC. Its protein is CASSVGGAYEQFF.

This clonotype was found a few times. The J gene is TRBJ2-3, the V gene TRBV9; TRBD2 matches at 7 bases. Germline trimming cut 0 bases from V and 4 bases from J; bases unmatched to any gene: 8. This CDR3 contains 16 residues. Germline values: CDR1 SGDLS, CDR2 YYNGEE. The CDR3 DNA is TGTGCCAGCAGCGTAGAAGAACTAGCGCGCGCAGATACGCAGTATTTT. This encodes CASSVEELARADTQYF. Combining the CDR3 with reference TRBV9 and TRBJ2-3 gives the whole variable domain DSGVTQTPKHLITATGQRVTLRCSPRSGDLSVYWYQQSLDQGLQFLIQYYNGEERAKGNILERFSAQQFPDLHSELNLSSLELGDSALYFCASSVEELARADTQYFGPGTRLTVL.

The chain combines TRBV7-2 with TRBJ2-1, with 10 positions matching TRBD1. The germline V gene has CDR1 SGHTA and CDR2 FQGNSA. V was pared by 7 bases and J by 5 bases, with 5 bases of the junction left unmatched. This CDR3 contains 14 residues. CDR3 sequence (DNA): TGTGCCAGCAAGGGACAGGGGATCGACAATGAGCAGTTCTTC. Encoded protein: CASKGQGIDNEQFF.

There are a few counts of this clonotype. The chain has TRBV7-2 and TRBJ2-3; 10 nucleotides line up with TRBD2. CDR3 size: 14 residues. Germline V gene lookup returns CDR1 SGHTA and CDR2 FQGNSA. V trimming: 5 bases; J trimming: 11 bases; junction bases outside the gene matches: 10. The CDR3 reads CASSALAGRGRQYF. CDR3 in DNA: TGTGCCAGCAGCGCACTAGCGGGGAGGGGCCGGCAGTATTTT.

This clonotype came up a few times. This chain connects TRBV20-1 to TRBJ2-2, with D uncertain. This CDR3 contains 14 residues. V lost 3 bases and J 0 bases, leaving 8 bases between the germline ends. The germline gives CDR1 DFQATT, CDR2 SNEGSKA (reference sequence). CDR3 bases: TGCAGTGCTAGTCGGGCAGCGAACACCGGGGAGCTGTTTTTT. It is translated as CSASRAANTGELFF.

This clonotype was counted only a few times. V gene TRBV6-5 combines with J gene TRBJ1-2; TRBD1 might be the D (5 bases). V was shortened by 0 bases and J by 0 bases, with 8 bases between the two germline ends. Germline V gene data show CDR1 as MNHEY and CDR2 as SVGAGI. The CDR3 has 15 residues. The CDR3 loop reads CASSYSTDANYGYTF. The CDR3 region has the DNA TGTGCCAGCAGTTACTCGACAGATGCTAACTATGGCTACACCTTC.

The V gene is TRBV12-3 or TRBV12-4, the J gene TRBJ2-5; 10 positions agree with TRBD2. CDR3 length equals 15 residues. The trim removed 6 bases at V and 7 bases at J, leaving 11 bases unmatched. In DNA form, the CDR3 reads TGTGCCAGCAGGGCTAGCGGGGGCGCATTCTGGACCCAGTACTTC. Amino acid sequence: CASRASGGAFWTQYF.

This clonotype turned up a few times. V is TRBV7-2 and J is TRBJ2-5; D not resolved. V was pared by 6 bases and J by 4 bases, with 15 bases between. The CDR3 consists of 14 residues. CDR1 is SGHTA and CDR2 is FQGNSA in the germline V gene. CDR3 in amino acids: CASSPDTGPETQYF. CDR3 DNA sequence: TGTGCCAGCAGTCCTGATACCGGCCCAGAGACCCAGTACTTC.

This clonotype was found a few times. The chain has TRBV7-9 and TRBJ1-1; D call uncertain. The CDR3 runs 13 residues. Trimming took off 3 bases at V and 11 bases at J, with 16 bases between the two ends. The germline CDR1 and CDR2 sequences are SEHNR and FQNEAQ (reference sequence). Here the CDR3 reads CASSLEGPMPAFF. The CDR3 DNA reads TGTGCCAGCAGCTTGGAGGGCCCGATGCCGGCTTTCTTT.

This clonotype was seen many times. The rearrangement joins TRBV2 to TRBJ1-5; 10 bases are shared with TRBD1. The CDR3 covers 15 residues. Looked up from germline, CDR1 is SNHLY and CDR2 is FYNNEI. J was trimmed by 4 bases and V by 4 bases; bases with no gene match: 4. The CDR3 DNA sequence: TGTGCCAGCAGTGTACGGACAGGGGGTAATCAGCCCCAGCATTTT. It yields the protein CASSVRTGGNQPQHF.